This record covers a single T cell receptor beta chain. Use of 60 Vbeta and 13 Jbeta primers characterized the PCR. The data were produced by immunoSEQ multiplex PCR, yet TCRdb's version contains in-frame clones alone and is incomplete. The sample lists around 130,000 clones, about 80% seen once, with 3% to 3.5% in the top ten. Looked up from germline, CDR1 is LNHDA and CDR2 is SQIVND (reference sequence). The CDR3 contains 13 residues. The J segment lost 3 bases and the V segment lost 6 bases, leaving 1 base of the junction unmatched. The data are from a study of cytomegalovirus exposure and HLA in healthy donors.

The sample consisted of PBMCs. This sequence was found in a male donor in good health and CMV-seronegative. The chain links TRBV19 to TRBJ1-5; 8 nucleotides line up with TRBD1. The chain's CDR3 is CASRDRDNQPQHF. The CDR3 nucleotides are TGTGCCAGTAGGGACAGGGACAATCAGCCCCAGCATTTT.